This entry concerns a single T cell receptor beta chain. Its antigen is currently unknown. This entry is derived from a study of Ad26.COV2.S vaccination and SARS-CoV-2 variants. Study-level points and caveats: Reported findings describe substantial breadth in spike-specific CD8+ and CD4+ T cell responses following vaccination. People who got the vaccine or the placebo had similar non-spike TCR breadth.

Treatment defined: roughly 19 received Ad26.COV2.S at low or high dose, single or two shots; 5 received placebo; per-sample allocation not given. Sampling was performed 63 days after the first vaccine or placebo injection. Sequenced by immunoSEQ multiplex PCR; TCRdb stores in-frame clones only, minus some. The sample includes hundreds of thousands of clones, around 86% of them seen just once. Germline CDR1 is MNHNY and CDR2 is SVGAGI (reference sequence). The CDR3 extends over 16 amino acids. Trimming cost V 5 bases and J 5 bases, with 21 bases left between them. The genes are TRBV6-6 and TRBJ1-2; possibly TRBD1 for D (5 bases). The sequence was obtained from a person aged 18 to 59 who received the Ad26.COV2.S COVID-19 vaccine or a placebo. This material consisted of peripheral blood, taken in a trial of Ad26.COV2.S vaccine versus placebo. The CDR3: CASSPQNNPRQYGYTF. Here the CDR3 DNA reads TGTGCCAGCAGTCCACAAAACAACCCCAGACAGTATGGCTACACCTTC.